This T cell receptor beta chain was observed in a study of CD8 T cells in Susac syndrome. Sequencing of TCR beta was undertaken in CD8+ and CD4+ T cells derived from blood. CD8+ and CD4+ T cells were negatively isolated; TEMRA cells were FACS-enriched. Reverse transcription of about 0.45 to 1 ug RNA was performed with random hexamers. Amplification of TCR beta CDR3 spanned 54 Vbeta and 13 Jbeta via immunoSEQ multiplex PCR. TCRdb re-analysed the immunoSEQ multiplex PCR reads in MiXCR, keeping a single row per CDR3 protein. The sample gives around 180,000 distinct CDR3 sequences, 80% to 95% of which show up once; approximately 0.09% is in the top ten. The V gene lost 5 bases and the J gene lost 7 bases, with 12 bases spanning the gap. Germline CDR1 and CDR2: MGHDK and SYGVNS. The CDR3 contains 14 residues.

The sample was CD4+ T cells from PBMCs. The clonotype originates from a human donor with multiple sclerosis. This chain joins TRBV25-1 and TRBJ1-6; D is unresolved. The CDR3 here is CASSIRLGNSPLHF. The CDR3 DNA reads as TGTGCCAGCAGTATTCGTCTCGGGAATTCACCCCTCCACTTT.